This T cell receptor (beta chain) came from a study of vaccination effects on CD4 cells after COVID-19. Whole-study results and caveats: Substantial clonal contraction characterized both infection- and vaccine-induced clones late after vaccination.

Profiled with immunoSEQ multiplex PCR; TCRdb holds only in-frame clones, not every one. The table shows tens of thousands of clones, with about two thirds occurring only once. Antigen-specific CD4+ T cell clonotypes were called by their expansion after viral peptide-pool culture in ViraFEST. The authors isolated CD4+ T cells after around nine days of culture. Negative nucleocapsid antibody tests before and after vaccination confirmed no previous SARS-CoV-2 infection. Germline assignment: CDR1 MNHEY and CDR2 SVGAGI. This CDR3 spans 16 amino acids. The V end was cut by 0 bases, the J end by 5 bases, with 11 bases between. Concerning this clone itself: Its specificity is not known.

This receptor was obtained from a human donor who received a COVID-19 vaccine. The sample in question was CD4+ T cells from PBMCs cultured with SARS-CoV-2 spike peptides, obtained before COVID-19 vaccination. The genes are TRBV6-5 and TRBJ1-6; TRBD1 might be the D (6 bases). The CDR3 DNA reads TGTGCCAGCAGTTACTCGGTACAGGGCAATAATTCACCCCTCCACTTT. Residues: CASSYSVQGNNSPLHF.